The 11 T cell receptor beta chains in this list originate from one sample, sequenced in a study of shared clonotypes between healthy human individuals. Clones were read by immunoSEQ multiplex PCR, and TCRdb kept only the in-frame ones, dropping some. The top ten hold approximately 0.52% of the sample, which has over a million clones, 75% to 80% seen once. Specimen: memory CD4+ T cells from PBMCs. Subset reported: CD45RA-negative fraction. The receptors come from a man aged 18 to 29 in good health. Some clones in this sample may be carry-over from other donors' samples.

This clone occurred many times. CDR3 nucleotides: TGTGCCAGTAGTATTGTGGTAGCAGCGGACGAGCAGTACTTC. Its translation: CASSIVVAADEQYF. The V gene is TRBV19, the J gene TRBJ2-7; tentatively, D is TRBD2 (5 bases). The CDR3 has 14 residues. V lost 3 bases and J lost 5, with 14 bases in between. The germline V gene has CDR1 LNHDA and CDR2 SQIVND (reference sequence).

CDR3 loop: CASSSRINYGYTF. CDR3 in DNA: TGTGCCAGCAGTTCACGGATTAACTATGGCTACACCTTC. The chain recombines TRBV27 with TRBJ1-2; D gene unclear. There are 13 residues in the CDR3. V shed 4 bases and J shed 1 base, with 7 bases lying between them. Germline values: CDR1 MNHEY, CDR2 SMNVEV (reference sequence).

Note on this clone: The sample carries other DNA sequences with the same CDR3. The genes are TRBV5-1 and TRBJ1-4; 8 bases line up with TRBD1. The germline gives CDR1 SGHRS, CDR2 YFSETQ. The CDR3 length is 14 residues. Trimming removed 7 bases from V and 5 bases from J; junction bases left unmatched: 7. The CDR3 sequence is CASAGQGSNEKLFF. The CDR3 nucleotides read TGCGCCAGCGCTGGACAGGGATCAAATGAAAAACTGTTTTTT.

The rearrangement joins TRBV4-1 to TRBJ1-5; 8 bases map to TRBD1. V dropped 2 bases and J dropped 5; count of bases not matched to a gene: 8. The CDR3 spans 16 residues. CDR1 MGHRA and CDR2 YSYEKL come from the germline V gene. The CDR3 is CASSQSDRGSYQPQHF. DNA for the CDR3: TGCGCCAGCAGCCAATCCGACAGGGGAAGTTATCAGCCCCAGCATTTT.

Concerning this clone itself: A much larger clone sits a single nucleotide away, making a read error possible. This chain connects TRBV11-2 to TRBJ1-1; unclear D gene. Germline V gene lookup returns CDR1 SGHAT and CDR2 FQNNGV. V lost 5 bases to trimming and J lost 1 base, with 5 bases between them. The CDR3 consists of 12 residues. The CDR3 sequence is CASSRRNTEAFF. The CDR3 coding sequence is TGTGCCAGCAGCCGACGGAACACTGAAGCTTTCTTT. The variable domain in full, completed from reference TRBV11-2 and TRBJ1-1, reads EAGVAQSPRYKIIEKRQSVAFWCNPISGHATLYWYQQILGQGPKLLIQFQNNGVVDDSQLPKDRFSAERLKGVDSTLKIQPAKLEDSAVYLCASSRRNTEAFFGQGTRLTVV.

This clone was detected a few times. V is TRBV27 and J is TRBJ1-1; 9 nucleotides align to TRBD1. The CDR3 has 15 residues. CDR1 and CDR2 from the germline V gene are MNHEY and SMNVEV (reference sequence). V lost 6 bases, J lost 2 bases, and 7 bases stayed unmatched. CDR3 region: CASRKLGQGNTEAFF. The CDR3 DNA sequence: TGTGCCAGCAGAAAGCTGGGACAGGGTAACACTGAAGCTTTCTTT.

The chain has TRBV7-3 and TRBJ2-1, with TRBD2 matching 9 bases. Germline lookup yields CDR1 SGHTA and CDR2 FQGTGA. Trimming cost V 3 bases and J 9 bases; bases outside gene matches: 9. CDR3 length: 15 residues. CDR3 amino acids: CASSFAGGIEGEQFF. As DNA, the CDR3 is TGTGCCAGCAGCTTCGCGGGAGGGATTGAGGGTGAGCAGTTCTTC. Using reference TRBV7-3 and TRBJ2-1 for the parts outside the CDR3, the full variable domain is GAGVSQTPSNKVTEKGKYVELRCDPISGHTALYWYRQSLGQGPEFLIYFQGTGAADDSGLPNDRFFAVRPEGSVSTLKIQRTERGDSAVYLCASSFAGGIEGEQFFGPGTRLTVL.

The chain uses TRBV6-6 and TRBJ1-2; 7 nucleotides match TRBD1. The CDR3 length is 14 residues. J was trimmed by 6 bases and V by 0 bases; bases with no gene match: 4. Germline V gene lookup returns CDR1 MNHNY and CDR2 SVGAGI (reference sequence). The CDR3 loop reads CASSYSVQGNGYTF. The CDR3 coding sequence is TGTGCCAGCAGTTACTCGGTACAGGGGAATGGCTACACCTTC.

This chain connects TRBV6-1 to TRBJ1-2, with unresolved D. Trimming removed 7 bases at V and 8 bases at J, with 11 bases between. The CDR3 spans 11 residues. The germline V gene encodes CDR1 MNHNS and CDR2 SASEGT. The CDR3 nucleotides read TGTGCCAGCACCCGGGAACTAGGCTACACCTTC. Translating gives CASTRELGYTF.

The chain uses TRBV6-5 and TRBJ1-3; D not certain. The CDR3 contains 16 residues. V dropped 0 bases and J dropped 3 bases, with 12 bases sitting between them. The germline V gene has CDR1 MNHEY and CDR2 SVGAGI. The CDR3 spells CASSYSTPVNGNTIYF. The DNA of the CDR3 is TGTGCCAGCAGTTACTCGACTCCCGTGAATGGAAACACCATATATTTT.

On this clone itself: The same CDR3 also results from other DNA sequences found in this sample. The chain joins TRBV2 to TRBJ2-5; 10 bases align to TRBD1. The CDR3 is 13 amino acids. With V trimmed by 4 bases and J by 5 bases, 1 base remained unmatched. Germline V gene lookup returns CDR1 SNHLY and CDR2 FYNNEI. CDR3 DNA sequence: TGTGCCAGCAGTGTGGACAGGGGGGAGACCCAGTACTTC. Protein product: CASSVDRGETQYF.